The clone carrying this TCR beta chain was picked up a small number of times. The antigen is undetermined. TCRdb ran MiXCR on the RT-PCR reads and lists one entry per CDR3 protein. The repertoire holds hundreds of thousands of distinct CDR3 sequences, less than 30% seen once, with 1.9% in the top ten. This sample is part of a study of response to subunit inactivated influenza vaccine. J was trimmed by 0 bases and V by 0 bases; bases with no gene match: 4. CDR1 is ENHRY and CDR2 is SYGVKD in the germline V gene. The CDR3 has 17 residues. Study-wide results and caveats: Authors suggested that a seasonal influenza vaccination recruits few new T cells each time.

The chain employs TRBV10-3 and TRBJ1-5; TRBD1 agrees at 8 bases. This sequence originates from a man aged 45 to 65 who received an inactivated influenza vaccine. The sequences come from CD4+ T cells sorted from PBMCs, collected roughly 5 days after vaccination. DNA of the CDR3: TGTGCCATCAGTGAGTCCAGGACAGGGTTTAGCAATCAGCCCCAGCATTTT. Translating gives CAISESRTGFSNQPQHF.